Sequencing of this T cell receptor beta chain was carried out in a study of CD8+ T cells in alopecia areata (dated by TCRdb to the late 2010s). In the study overall: Treated patients were enrolled in an open-label pilot trial of oral tofacitinib at 5 to 10 mg twice daily for moderate-to-severe alopecia areata. immunoSEQ multiplex PCR using 35 Vbeta forward primers and 13 Jbeta reverse primers was used to amplify TCRbeta CDR3 regions. Tofacitinib was administered for 6 to 18 months, and 6 months of follow-up off drug were then conducted to assess delayed response and recurrence. Tofacitinib-treated patients had biopsies at baseline and at 4 and 24 weeks of treatment, with a later scalp biopsy in several patients. Scalp clonality was compared across normal scalp (n=4), patchy alopecia areata scalp (n=8), and alopecia totalis/universalis scalp (n=8). The RNA source kit depended on sample type: the PAXgene miRNA kit for fixed scalp, the miRNeasy kit for PBMCs, and the RNeasy kit for mouse skin. High-throughput TCRbeta sequencing was used to examine T cell clonal expansion in alopecia areata in both the C3H/HeJ mouse model and human patients. In humans, TCRbeta sequencing was performed on scalp tissue and on sorted CD4+ and CD8+ peripheral blood T cells from healthy controls and from patients with patchy or totalis/universalis alopecia areata. What the study reported, not specific to this receptor: Compared with normal scalp, lesional scalp, particularly in alopecia totalis/universalis, had higher clonality and more expanded CD8+ clones, which suggests antigenic drive. Compared with mice, TCR sequences shared between patients were less clear, possibly partly because of HLA diversity across the patient population. Unlike mouse skin, which is dominated by gammadelta T cells, normal human skin has resident alphabeta T cells that are also sequenced, and this complicates analysis of the scalp TCR repertoire.

The receptor library was made with the immunoSEQ multiplex PCR assay. RNA was extracted from all samples and reverse transcribed into cDNA, which served as template for TCR sequencing. SuperScript III was used to make first-strand cDNA, primed with a 2:1 mix of oligo-dT and random hexamers. A synthetic immune receptor repertoire was used to assess amplification bias, and residual bias was removed computationally. On the authors' methods: Raw reads were preprocessed to remove errors, and CDR3 was defined according to IMGT conventions as the region from the conserved cysteine to phenylalanine. To get clonality, Shannon entropy was normalized by log2 of the number of productive unique TCRs and the result was subtracted from 1. Whether scalp clones were CD4 or CD8 was inferred by matching scalp TCRbeta sequences against CD4 and CD8 repertoires sorted from blood. TCRdb holds this immuneACCESS table with in-frame rearrangements only. Some clones are missing; in checked studies, unresolved V genes explain under half, and the rest has no known cause. V, J and clone size are those of that table, while D and trimming were read from the DNA. For this sample there are fewer than 80,000 clones; approximately 60% appear just once. Roughly 18% of the sample belongs to the ten largest clones.

Sample time point, as interpreted from the label and publication: baseline before oral tofacitinib. Peripheral blood and lesional scalp punch biopsies were obtained from patients with alopecia areata. PBMCs were isolated by density centrifugation and stained for CD3, CD4 and CD8, after which CD4+ and CD8+ T cells were sorted on a FACSAria. Via the germline V gene, CDR1 is SQVTM and CDR2 ANQGSEA. From V the trimming removes 7 bases and from J it removes 1 base, while the gene matches leave 10 bases of the junction unaccounted for. The CDR3 has 14 amino acids, counting the end cysteine and phenylalanine. The kept DNA is CDR3 alone, 42 bases in frame from the first base. Concerning this clone itself: Its antigen remains undetermined. Base qualities are missing; no much larger clone stands one base away.

The chain uses TRBV29-1 and TRBJ2-7; TRBD1 fits 7 bases in the junction. The sample in question was CD8+ T cells sorted from blood, obtained at week 0. This receptor was obtained from a human donor with alopecia areata. DNA sequence: TGCAGCGCCCCGGGACAGCCCTCTTCCTACGAGCAGTACTTC. Its amino acids are CSAPGQPSSYEQYF.